Listed below are T cell receptor beta chains from one sample, sequenced in a study of a mutant IDH1 vaccine in newly diagnosed glioma. TCRdb's table, derived via immunoSEQ multiplex PCR, lists solely in-frame clones and lacks some. Among tens of thousands of clones listed, about four fifths were seen once. The sequenced sample was PBMCs, obtained from a glioma patient treated with radiotherapy, temozolomide or both. The receptors come from a woman between 50 and 59 years old with glioma. Each CDR3 is given with its conserved first and last residue. The D gene is left open where the match is weak. Rows may omit the clone size; those that give it use once, few, many or a size class.

j_call	v_call	d_call	clone_size	cdr3_length	cdr3_aa	cdr3_nt
TRBJ1-1	TRBV9	TRBD1	-	14	CASSVDGTDTEAFF	TGTGCCAGCAGCGTAGATGGGACAGACACTGAAGCTTTCTTT
TRBJ1-3	TRBV27	-	-	14	CASSTGSSGNTIYF	TGTGCCAGCAGTACAGGCTCCTCTGGAAACACCATATATTTT
TRBJ2-1	TRBV29-1	TRBD2	-	16	CSVEDAGTSAYNEQFF	TGCAGCGTTGAAGACGCCGGGACTAGCGCTTACAATGAGCAGTTCTTC
TRBJ1-5	TRBV6-5	-	-	15	CASKFNRGGNQPQHF	TGTGCCAGCAAATTTAATCGGGGTGGAAATCAGCCCCAGCATTTT
TRBJ1-1	TRBV15	-	-	14	CATSRGGIGTEAFF	TGTGCCACCAGCAGGGGGGGGATCGGCACTGAAGCTTTCTTT
TRBJ2-7	TRBV11-2	-	-	11	CASSLRYEQYF	TGTGCCAGCAGCTTACGCTACGAGCAGTACTTC
TRBJ2-5	TRBV7-2	-	-	14	CASSARPGMETQYF	TGTGCCAGCAGCGCCCGCCCGGGGATGGAGACCCAGTACTTC
TRBJ1-1	TRBV10-3	-	-	12	CAISPGHTEAFF	TGTGCCATCAGTCCGGGTCACACTGAAGCTTTCTTT
TRBJ1-2	TRBV6-1	TRBD1	few	13	CASSEKGAHGYTF	TGTGCCAGCAGTGAAAAGGGGGCGCATGGCTACACCTTC
TRBJ1-6	TRBV5-1	-	-	19	CASSLDSPGSGSYNSPLHF	TGCGCCAGCAGCTTGGACAGCCCGGGCAGCGGCTCCTATAATTCACCCCTCCACTTT
TRBJ2-3	TRBV5-4	-	-	14	CASSLPTRADTQYF	TGTGCCAGCAGCTTGCCTACGAGAGCAGATACGCAGTATTTT
TRBJ2-3	TRBV5-1	-	-	16	CASSLASGFGTDTQYF	TGCGCCAGCAGCTTGGCATCGGGATTTGGCACAGATACGCAGTATTTT
TRBJ1-6	TRBV9	-	few	13	CASSMTTNSPLHF	TGTGCCAGCAGCATGACAACTAATTCACCCCTCCACTTT
TRBJ2-5	TRBV2	TRBD2	-	15	CASSALAGGPETQYF	TGTGCCAGCAGTGCTCTCGCGGGGGGGCCCGAGACCCAGTACTTC
TRBJ1-2	TRBV4-1	TRBD1	-	15	CASSQERDSNYGYTF	TGCGCCAGCAGCCAAGAAAGGGACAGCAACTATGGCTACACCTTC
TRBJ2-7	TRBV6-5	TRBD1	-	14	CASRSRQGRYEQYF	TGTGCCAGCAGGTCGAGACAGGGTCGCTACGAGCAGTACTTC
TRBJ1-5	TRBV4-1	-	-	13	CASSPQDNQPQHF	TGCGCCAGCAGCCCCCAAGACAACCAGCCCCAGCATTTT
TRBJ1-2	TRBV10-2	TRBD1	-	13	CASTQGLNYGYTF	TGCGCCAGCACACAGGGGCTCAACTATGGCTACACCTTC
TRBJ1-5	TRBV27	TRBD1	-	15	CASSLRQGPNQPQHF	TGTGCCAGCAGCCTGAGACAGGGGCCCAATCAGCCCCAGCATTTT
TRBJ1-1	TRBV29-1	TRBD1	few	13	CSVDRGVGTEAFF	TGCAGCGTGGACAGGGGAGTTGGCACTGAAGCTTTCTTT
TRBJ2-3	TRBV4-1	-	-	15	CASSQTGQSTDTQYF	TGCGCCAGCAGCCAAACCGGACAGAGCACAGATACGCAGTATTTT
TRBJ2-7	TRBV6-4	TRBD1	few	14	CASSPAGTGYEQYF	TGTGCCAGCAGTCCTGCCGGGACAGGGTACGAGCAGTACTTC
TRBJ2-1	TRBV7-3	-	-	14	CASSRQGPINEQFF	TGTGCCAGCAGCCGCCAGGGTCCTATTAATGAGCAGTTCTTC
TRBJ2-5	TRBV5-1	-	once	15	CASSLVTGDVETQYF	TGCGCCAGCAGCTTGGTAACGGGGGACGTCGAGACCCAGTACTTC
TRBJ2-5	TRBV5-4	TRBD1	once	14	CASSAGTAQETQYF	TGTGCCAGCAGCGCCGGGACAGCCCAAGAGACCCAGTACTTC
TRBJ1-4	TRBV5-1	TRBD1	-	15	CASRSDRVANEKLFF	TGCGCCAGCAGGTCTGACAGGGTGGCTAATGAAAAACTGTTTTTT
TRBJ1-1	TRBV6-5	-	-	13	CASSYSTRSKAFF	TGTGCCAGCAGTTACTCGACGAGGTCAAAAGCTTTCTTT
TRBJ1-4	TRBV5-5	-	-	15	CASSPSTGPNEKLFF	TGTGCCAGCAGCCCTTCGACCGGACCGAATGAAAAACTGTTTTTT
TRBJ2-3	TRBV7-2	-	once	11	CASTAGDTQYF	TGTGCCAGCACCGCCGGAGATACGCAGTATTTT
TRBJ2-7	TRBV7-2	-	-	15	CASSLVGTVSYEQYF	TGTGCCAGCAGCTTAGTAGGGACGGTGTCCTACGAGCAGTACTTC
TRBJ2-7	TRBV6-5	-	-	11	CASSWRSEQYF	TGTGCCAGCAGTTGGAGGAGCGAGCAGTACTTC
TRBJ1-6	TRBV9	-	-	13	CASSVDANSPLHF	TGTGCCAGCAGCGTGGACGCCAATTCACCCCTCCACTTT
TRBJ1-2	TRBV2	-	-	14	CASSGGTSNYGYTF	TGTGCCAGCAGTGGGGGGACTAGTAACTATGGCTACACCTTC
TRBJ1-6	TRBV5-1	-	-	15	CASSLVNNKQSPLHF	TGCGCCAGCAGCTTGGTAAATAATAAACAATCACCCCTCCACTTT
TRBJ2-7	TRBV20-1	-	once	11	CSAGGVYEQYF	TGCAGTGCTGGGGGAGTCTACGAGCAGTACTTC
TRBJ2-2	TRBV30	TRBD1	-	15	CAWSVQGDGTGELFF	TGTGCCTGGAGTGTACAGGGGGATGGCACCGGGGAGCTGTTTTTT
TRBJ1-1	TRBV30	-	few	12	CAWTGSGTEAFF	TGTGCCTGGACCGGGTCGGGCACTGAAGCTTTCTTT
TRBJ1-5	TRBV28	TRBD1	-	18	CASSLRTGARGGNQPQHF	TGTGCCAGCAGTTTAAGGACAGGGGCTAGAGGAGGCAATCAGCCCCAGCATTTT
TRBJ2-1	TRBV7-2	TRBD1	-	15	CASSSGTGTYNEQFF	TGTGCCAGCAGTTCTGGGACAGGGACCTACAATGAGCAGTTCTTC
TRBJ1-5	TRBV4-3	-	-	15	CASSQDQVSNQPQHF	TGCGCCAGCAGCCAAGATCAAGTGAGCAATCAGCCCCAGCATTTT
TRBJ1-6	TRBV27	TRBD1	-	16	CASSTRQGSTNSPLHF	TGTGCCAGCAGTACACGACAGGGCTCCACTAATTCACCCCTCCACTTT
TRBJ1-2	TRBV5-1	TRBD1	few	15	CASSWDRSSYYGYTF	TGCGCCAGCAGCTGGGACAGGAGTTCGTACTATGGCTACACCTTC
TRBJ1-2	TRBV6-6	TRBD1	-	13	CASQGGGNYGYTF	TGTGCCAGCCAGGGGGGGGGTAACTATGGCTACACCTTC
TRBJ1-1	TRBV5-5	-	-	14	CASSLDRGNTEAFF	TGTGCCAGCAGCTTAGACCGGGGGAACACTGAAGCTTTCTTT
TRBJ1-1	TRBV19	TRBD1	-	14	CASSDRDSYTEAFF	TGTGCCAGTAGTGACCGGGACAGTTACACTGAAGCTTTCTTT
TRBJ1-3	TRBV27	-	once	15	CASSPMINSGNTIYF	TGTGCCAGCAGTCCGATGATTAACTCTGGAAACACCATATATTTT
TRBJ1-2	TRBV18	TRBD1	-	14	CASSGQGGNYGYTF	TGTGCCAGCTCAGGACAGGGTGGCAACTATGGCTACACCTTC
TRBJ2-5	TRBV27	-	-	14	CASSSPLEGETQYF	TGTGCCAGCAGTTCCCCCCTCGAGGGAGAGACCCAGTACTTC
TRBJ2-1	TRBV2	TRBD1	-	16	CASSFLGTGTYNEQFF	TGTGCCAGCAGTTTCCTCGGGACAGGGACCTACAATGAGCAGTTCTTC
TRBJ2-5	TRBV5-6	-	-	15	CASSWWGAPRETQYF	TGTGCCAGCAGCTGGTGGGGGGCGCCCCGAGAGACCCAGTACTTC
TRBJ2-1	TRBV21-1	-	-	13	CASSSQRDSEQFF	TGTGCCAGCAGCTCTCAAAGAGATAGCGAGCAGTTCTTC
TRBJ2-2	TRBV27	-	-	13	CASSFLDTGELFF	TGTGCCAGCAGTTTCCTCGACACCGGGGAGCTGTTTTTT
TRBJ2-1	TRBV5-5	-	-	17	CASSLAGVGASYNEQFF	TGTGCCAGCAGCTTGGCCGGGGTAGGGGCTTCCTACAATGAGCAGTTCTTC
TRBJ2-6	TRBV9	-	-	17	CASSPQTDMRGANVLTF	TGTGCCAGCAGCCCCCAGACGGACATGAGAGGGGCCAACGTCCTGACTTTC
TRBJ2-3	TRBV5-1	TRBD1	once	15	CASKDRGSSTDTQYF	TGCGCCAGCAAGGACAGGGGCTCTAGCACAGATACGCAGTATTTT
TRBJ1-2	TRBV9	-	-	13	CASSVQGPYGYTF	TGTGCCAGCAGCGTCCAGGGGCCCTATGGCTACACCTTC
TRBJ1-1	TRBV23-1	-	-	14	CASSQFRGNTEAFF	TGCGCCAGCAGTCAATTTCGGGGGAACACTGAAGCTTTCTTT
TRBJ1-2	TRBV28	-	-	12	CASSLPQGGYTF	TGTGCCAGCAGTTTACCTCAGGGTGGCTACACCTTC
TRBJ1-3	TRBV18	TRBD1	-	15	CASSQNTGDGNTIYF	TGTGCCAGCTCACAGAATACAGGGGACGGAAACACCATATATTTT